This T cell receptor beta chain was sequenced during a study of regulatory T cells in long-lasting Graves disease. Time point here: newly diagnosed GD, antithyroid drugs for less than 3 months. With RNA extracted from PBMCs as input, the TCR library was made. According to the study, TCR beta libraries were built with iRepertoire HTBI primers and CDR3-region Arm-PCR. A single record per CDR3 protein comes from TCRdb applying MiXCR to the multiplex PCR reads. The sample shows 600,000 to 650,000 distinct CDR3 sequences, around 17% of them seen only once. This clonotype occurred once. From germline, CDR1 is MGHRA and CDR2 YSYEKL. This CDR3 spans 16 amino acids. V lost 3 bases, J lost 0 bases, and 11 bases lay in between. These records were also assigned to another study, of T cells in Graves' hyperthyroidism and ophthalmopathy.

The TCR was taken from a woman aged 25 to 39 with Graves disease. The V and J genes are TRBV4-1 and TRBJ2-2; weak D call: TRBD2 (6 bases). Sequences were derived from peripheral blood mononuclear cells (PBMCs), sampled at new diagnosis, from a patient treated with antithyroid drugs. The CDR3 reads CASSHPGTANTGELFF. DNA of the CDR3: TGCGCCAGCAGCCACCCCGGGACTGCGAACACCGGGGAGCTGTTTTTT.